These 31 T cell receptor beta chains were all obtained from the same sample, sequenced in a study of shared clonotypes between healthy human individuals. Sequenced by immunoSEQ multiplex PCR; TCRdb stores in-frame clones only, minus some. This table has about 960,000 clones, 70% to 85% appearing once. The sequencing sample was made of memory CD4+ T cells sorted from blood. Documented subset: CD45RA-negative fraction. The receptors shown here come from a man aged 18 to 29 in good health.

This clone was counted many times. At the DNA level, this CDR3 is encoded by other sequences in the same sample as well. The V gene is TRBV18, the J gene TRBJ1-1; D unresolved. The CDR3 consists of 13 residues. Germline V gives CDR1 KGHSH, CDR2 LQKENI. V gave up 2 bases and J gave up 1 base, with 5 bases separating them. CDR3 nucleotide sequence: TGTGCCAGCTCACCAGACGGGAACACTGAAGCTTTCTTT. Its protein is CASSPDGNTEAFF.

The chain links TRBV5-4 to TRBJ1-6, with 12 bases that match TRBD1. The V gene end was trimmed by 4 bases and the J gene end by 13 bases; junction bases not matched to a gene: 6. The CDR3 contains 14 residues. Germline V lookup: CDR1 SGHNT, CDR2 YYREEE (reference sequence). CDR3 protein: CASSPGTGGGPLHF. The CDR3 DNA is TGTGCCAGCAGCCCCGGGACAGGGGGCGGTCCCCTCCACTTT.

The CDR3 DNA reads as TGTGCCAGTAGTATATCTAGCGGGAGGGGTCAAGAGACCCAGTACTTC. It yields the protein CASSISSGRGQETQYF. This chain uses TRBV19 with TRBJ2-5, with TRBD2 matching over 12 bases. Germline lookup yields CDR1 LNHDA and CDR2 SQIVND (reference sequence). The CDR3 has 16 amino acids. The junction had 3 bases not matched to a gene; V was cut back by 2 bases and J by 2 bases.

The chain links TRBV30 to TRBJ2-3; 7 positions match TRBD2. The J segment lost 3 bases and the V segment lost 1 base, leaving 4 bases of the junction unmatched. Germline V gene sequence: CDR1 GTSNPN, CDR2 SVGIG (reference sequence). CDR3 length: 14 amino acids. The CDR3 coding sequence is TGTGCCTGGAGTGGGGAGGGGACTACAGATACGCAGTATTTT. Protein sequence: CAWSGEGTTDTQYF.

V is TRBV25-1 and J is TRBJ1-1; D is uncertain. The V gene's germline CDR1 is MGHDK and CDR2 SYGVNS. V lost 2 bases and J lost 1, with 11 bases in between. CDR3 length: 15 amino acids. CDR3 region: CASSETGTRNTEAFF. The CDR3 DNA sequence: TGTGCCAGCAGTGAAACCGGCACTAGGAACACTGAAGCTTTCTTT. Looking up the rest from reference TRBV25-1 and TRBJ1-1 gives the full variable domain: EADIYQTPRYLVIGTGKKITLECSQTMGHDKMYWYQQDPGMELHLIHYSYGVNSTEKGDLSSESTVSRIRTEHFPLTLESARPSHTSQYLCASSETGTRNTEAFFGQGTRLTVV.

The chain employs TRBV5-1 and TRBJ2-5; D perhaps matches TRBD1 (5 bases). In germline, CDR1 is SGHRS, CDR2 YFSETQ. V dropped 4 bases and J dropped 1 base, with 11 bases sitting between them. The CDR3 is made up of 14 amino acids. The CDR3 DNA follows: TGCGCCAGCAGCCAGGGTAATGTCCAAGAGACCCAGTACTTC. Amino acid sequence: CASSQGNVQETQYF. The variable domain in full, completed from reference TRBV5-1 and TRBJ2-5, reads KAGVTQTPRYLIKTRGQQVTLSCSPISGHRSVSWYQQTPGQGLQFLFEYFSETQRNKGNFPGRFSGRQFSNSRSEMNVSTLELGDSALYLCASSQGNVQETQYFGPGTRLLVL.

V gene TRBV5-1 combines with J gene TRBJ2-5; maybe TRBD1 (5 bases). This CDR3 is built from 15 residues. The germline V gene has CDR1 SGHRS and CDR2 YFSETQ. Trimming cost V 0 bases and J 5 bases, with 14 bases left between them. Here the CDR3 reads CASSLAVGLGETQYF. In nucleotides, the CDR3 is TGCGCCAGCAGCTTGGCCGTGGGGCTCGGTGAGACCCAGTACTTC.

The J gene is TRBJ2-3, the V gene TRBV30; TRBD1 matches at 7 bases. In germline, CDR1 is GTSNPN, CDR2 SVGIG (reference sequence). This CDR3 has 14 residues. The V segment lost 2 bases and the J segment 1 base; nucleotides outside the gene matches: 3. The chain's CDR3 is CAWSPGQGTDTQYF. The CDR3 DNA reads TGTGCCTGGAGTCCCGGACAGGGCACAGATACGCAGTATTTT.

This clone was seen only once. The chain has TRBV6-1 and TRBJ1-3; unclear D gene. Trimming stripped 0 bases from V and 2 bases from J, with 14 bases between. CDR1 and CDR2 from the germline V gene are MNHNS and SASEGT. The CDR3 has 17 residues. The chain's CDR3 is CASSEAHSLIAGNTIYF. The CDR3 coding sequence is TGTGCCAGCAGTGAAGCGCATTCTCTCATTGCTGGAAACACCATATATTTT.

Note on this clone: Since a much larger clone is just one base distant, this may be a read error. The chain is built from TRBV7-8 and TRBJ2-7, with D unresolved. The CDR3 runs to 12 residues. In germline, CDR1 is SGHVS, CDR2 FQNEAQ. V shed 0 bases and J shed 6 bases, with 6 bases lying between them. CDR3 bases: TGTGCCAGCAGCTTAGCGGACGGCGAGCAGTACTTC. It yields the protein CASSLADGEQYF.

With respect to this clone: Given a much more abundant clone one base away, this may be a read error. This chain links TRBV29-1 with TRBJ2-7; the match to TRBD2 covers 7 bases. Trimming removed 3 bases from V and 6 bases from J; junction bases left unmatched: 11. The germline gives CDR1 SQVTM, CDR2 ANQGSEA. The CDR3 covers 14 residues. CDR3 DNA: TGCAGCGTTGATCCCTCGGGGGGAGAGCGCGAGCAGTACTTC. Protein sequence: CSVDPSGGEREQYF.

The chain is built from TRBV30 and TRBJ2-3, with TRBD2 as a possible D gene (5 bases). V shed 2 bases and J shed 4 bases, with 13 bases lying between them. The CDR3 extends over 14 amino acids. Germline V CDR1 and CDR2: GTSNPN, SVGIG (reference sequence). In DNA form, the CDR3 reads TGTGCCTGGAGTTCTATGGTGGGAGCAGATACGCAGTATTTT. As protein: CAWSSMVGADTQYF.

The J gene is TRBJ1-3, the V gene TRBV2; possibly TRBD1 for D (5 bases). CDR3 size: 14 residues. Germline V gives CDR1 SNHLY, CDR2 FYNNEI. Trimming pared 7 bases from V and 5 bases from J, leaving 15 bases between. CDR3 in DNA: TGTGCCAGCACAGGGCAGGCTGGTCGAAACACCATATATTTT. Amino acid sequence: CASTGQAGRNTIYF.

The J gene is TRBJ2-5, the V gene TRBV11-2; TRBD1 might be the D (6 bases). The CDR3 length is 12 residues. Trimming shortened V by 9 bases and J by 1 base, and 9 bases separated the two germline ends. The germline V gene encodes CDR1 SGHAT and CDR2 FQNNGV. CDR3 bases: TGTGCCAGTGGACAGTTCCAAGAGACCCAGTACTTC. Residues: CASGQFQETQYF.

This clone was observed once. The chain combines TRBV19 with TRBJ1-6; D is ambiguous. V was shortened by 3 bases and J by 5 bases, with 8 bases between the two germline ends. The CDR3 is 14 amino acids. Per germline, CDR1 LNHDA and CDR2 SQIVND (reference sequence). CDR3 amino acids: CASSIIPDNSPLHF. The DNA for the CDR3 is TGTGCCAGTAGTATCATCCCCGATAATTCACCCCTCCACTTT.

The rearrangement joins TRBV4-3 to TRBJ2-1; 10 bases are a match to TRBD2. CDR1 is LGHNA, CDR2 YSLEER, per germline. V shed 3 bases and J 12 bases; nucleotides not matched to a gene: 14. The CDR3 totals 16 residues. The CDR3 sequence is CASSQVIAGGFYPQFF. The CDR3 nucleotides read TGCGCCAGCAGCCAGGTGATAGCGGGAGGCTTTTACCCGCAGTTCTTC.

The chain combines TRBV5-4 with TRBJ2-5; 10 nucleotides align to TRBD1. Germline assignment: CDR1 SGHNT and CDR2 YYREEE (reference sequence). Losses at the gene ends were 4 bases for V and 4 bases for J; bases not matched to a gene: 4. The CDR3 is 14 amino acids. The CDR3 sequence is CASSTDRGRETQYF. The CDR3 DNA follows: TGTGCCAGCAGCACCGACAGGGGGCGAGAGACCCAGTACTTC.

This chain connects TRBV27 to TRBJ1-2; the match to TRBD1 covers 7 bases. With V trimmed by 6 bases and J by 4 bases, 8 bases remained unmatched. The CDR3 sequence is 14 residues long. Germline V gene lookup returns CDR1 MNHEY and CDR2 SMNVEV (reference sequence). This CDR3 is CASRETGEIYGYTF. The DNA for the CDR3 is TGTGCCAGCAGAGAAACAGGGGAGATCTATGGCTACACCTTC.

The chain employs TRBV28 and TRBJ1-6; the match to TRBD1 covers 7 bases. Germline V gives CDR1 MDHEN, CDR2 SYDVKM. Losses at the gene ends were 6 bases for V and 3 bases for J; bases not matched to a gene: 8. The CDR3 loop spans 16 amino acids. The CDR3 DNA is TGTGCCAGCAGCCAGACAGGGATATTCTATAATTCACCCCTCCACTTT. Protein product: CASSQTGIFYNSPLHF.

The sample holds a few counts of this clone. The chain has TRBV5-1 and TRBJ2-3; the D is unclear. The CDR3 is 14 residues long. Looked up from germline, CDR1 is SGHRS and CDR2 is YFSETQ. V was pared by 4 bases and J by 2 bases, with 11 bases between. CDR3 region: CASSRELFTDTQYF. The CDR3, as DNA: TGCGCCAGCAGCCGAGAGCTTTTCACAGATACGCAGTATTTT.

The rearrangement links TRBV19 to TRBJ2-7; no clear D gene. This CDR3 is built from 14 residues. Germline CDR1 LNHDA, CDR2 SQIVND (reference sequence). V was pared by 1 base and J by 3 bases, with 10 bases between. Written as DNA, the CDR3 is TGTGCCAGTAGTATAGGGACCCCATTCTACGAGCAGTACTTC. Residues: CASSIGTPFYEQYF.

On this clone itself: Given a much more abundant clone one base away, this may be a read error. This sample includes further DNA sequences coding for the same CDR3. The V and J genes are TRBV30 and TRBJ1-6, with D unclear. CDR1 and CDR2 (germline): GTSNPN, SVGIG (reference sequence). V shed 0 bases and J shed 5 bases, with 2 bases lying between them. The CDR3 is 12 residues long. The CDR3 DNA follows: TGTGCCTGGAGTGTAAATAATTCACCCCTCCACTTT. Its translation: CAWSVNNSPLHF. The entire variable domain, with the rest obtained from reference TRBV30 and TRBJ1-6, is as follows: SQTIHQWPATLVQPVGSPLSLECTVEGTSNPNLYWYRQAAGRGLQLLFYSVGIGQISSEVPQNLSASRPQDRQFILSSKKLLLSDSGFYLCAWSVNNSPLHFGNGTRLTVT.

The rearrangement uses TRBV6-1 and TRBJ1-2; D is uncertain. CDR1 and CDR2 (germline): MNHNS, SASEGT. This CDR3 region has 14 residues. Deletions cut 1 base from V and 2 bases from J, with 8 bases between. CDR3 residues: CASSEVPGNYGYTF. The CDR3, as DNA: TGTGCCAGCAGTGAAGTCCCTGGAAACTATGGCTACACCTTC.

In this sample, this clone turned up once. This chain connects TRBV2 to TRBJ2-5; a weak D match, TRBD1 (6 bases). Deletions cut 6 bases from V and 5 bases from J, with 19 bases between. Germline V lookup: CDR1 SNHLY, CDR2 FYNNEI. The CDR3 consists of 15 residues. The CDR3 DNA follows: TGTGCCAGCAGGAGGCCCCCGCAGGGGAGTGAGACCCAGTACTTC. This encodes CASRRPPQGSETQYF.

The rearrangement joins TRBV5-1 to TRBJ2-7, with D unresolved. The CDR3 has 11 amino acids. The germline V gene has CDR1 SGHRS and CDR2 YFSETQ. Trimming shortened V by 0 bases and J by 5 bases, and 3 bases separated the two germline ends. The CDR3 nucleotides are TGCGCCAGCAGCTTGGAAGACGAGCAGTACTTC. Translating gives CASSLEDEQYF. Supplemented by reference TRBV5-1 and TRBJ2-7, the full variable domain reads KAGVTQTPRYLIKTRGQQVTLSCSPISGHRSVSWYQQTPGQGLQFLFEYFSETQRNKGNFPGRFSGRQFSNSRSEMNVSTLELGDSALYLCASSLEDEQYFGPGTRLTVT.

The rearrangement joins TRBV15 to TRBJ2-1; possibly TRBD2 for D (6 bases). V was cut by 5 bases and J by 7 bases, with 12 bases left in between. Looked up from germline, CDR1 is LNHNV and CDR2 is YYDKDF (reference sequence). The CDR3 has 13 residues. The DNA of the CDR3 is TGTGCCACCAGCGCTAATGGAGGGAATGAGCAGTTCTTC. Translation gives CATSANGGNEQFF.

The rearrangement uses TRBV6-1 and TRBJ2-7; possible D gene TRBD2, 6 bases. V lost 8 bases and J lost 6, with 17 bases in between. This CDR3 region has 13 residues. Germline V CDR1 and CDR2: MNHNS, SASEGT. DNA of the CDR3: TGTGCCAGCCGGGGGAAATCAGTGGGCGAGCAGTACTTC. The encoded protein is CASRGKSVGEQYF.

The gene calls are TRBV15 and TRBJ2-7; D gene ambiguous. This CDR3 contains 15 residues. V shed 0 bases and J shed 2 bases, with 11 bases lying between them. The germline V gene has CDR1 LNHNV and CDR2 YYDKDF (reference sequence). In DNA, the CDR3 is TGTGCCACCAGCAGAGAAACCCACGCTCCCTACGAGCAGTACTTC. This encodes CATSRETHAPYEQYF.

V usage is TRBV29-1 and J usage is TRBJ2-1; 9 nucleotides align to TRBD2. Germline CDR1 SQVTM, CDR2 ANQGSEA. This CDR3 region has 15 residues. V lost 4 bases to trimming and J lost 3 bases; unmatched junction nucleotides: 7. CDR3 coding DNA: TGCAGCGTTGCCATGTCTAGCGGGGTCTACAATGAGCAGTTCTTC. Translation gives CSVAMSSGVYNEQFF.

This clone was observed a handful of times. The chain combines TRBV5-1 with TRBJ2-3, with D perhaps matching TRBD2 (6 bases). The CDR3 has 15 residues. Trimming took off 4 bases at V and 0 bases at J, with 12 bases between the two ends. Germline V gene data show CDR1 as SGHRS and CDR2 as YFSETQ. Written as DNA, the CDR3 is TGCGCCAGCAGCCGGGGGAGTTGGAGCACAGATACGCAGTATTTT. This translates into CASSRGSWSTDTQYF.

The rearrangement joins TRBV7-3 to TRBJ2-3; D may be TRBD1 (6 bases). The length of the CDR3 is 15 residues. V shed 5 bases and J shed 0 bases, with 12 bases lying between them. CDR1 and CDR2 (germline): SGHTA, FQGTGA. The CDR3 reads CASSLDRNSTDTQYF. As DNA, the CDR3 is TGTGCCAGCAGCCTAGACAGGAATAGCACAGATACGCAGTATTTT.